These 15 T cell receptor beta chains came from one sample sequenced in a study of T cells expressing NK-cell markers. TCRdb reworked the 5' RACE reads into one entry per CDR3 protein, no DNA. The listing records fewer than 300,000 distinct CDR3 sequences. Sample: blood T cells: a sorted CD56 or NKG2C T cell subset, CD4+ or CD8+ T cells, or bulk PBMC T cells (not recorded which). The receptors were gathered from a woman between 18 and 75 years old in good health.

J is TRBJ1-1 and V is TRBV12-3 or TRBV12-4; the TRBD1 assignment by TCRdb is unverifiable without DNA. This CDR3 contains 14 residues. CDR3 sequence: CASSLVQGNTEAFF.

V and J are TRBV20-1 and TRBJ1-3. This CDR3 is 12 amino acids long. From germline, CDR1 is DFQATT and CDR2 SNEGSKA (reference sequence). The CDR3 spells CSAIPSGNTIYF.

The genes are TRBV6-6 and TRBJ1-2; the D call from TCRdb, TRBD1, cannot be confirmed without DNA. CDR3 length: 13 amino acids. Germline CDR1 reads MNHNY; CDR2 reads SVGAGI (reference sequence). The CDR3 sequence is CASSPPARDGYTF.

The chain combines TRBV7-2 with TRBJ1-2. CDR3 length: 16 amino acids. Germline V gene lookup returns CDR1 SGHTA and CDR2 FQGNSA. The CDR3: CASSLAADATLRGYTF.

The chain has TRBV11-3 and TRBJ2-2; TCRdb calls TRBD2, which cannot be checked without DNA. This CDR3 spans 16 amino acids. The V gene's germline CDR1 is SGHNT and CDR2 YENEEA. CDR3 amino acids: CASSPVSGGASGELFF.

The chain employs TRBV9 and TRBJ2-3; with no DNA, the TCRdb D assignment of TRBD1 cannot be verified. There are 15 residues in the CDR3. The V gene's germline CDR1 is SGDLS and CDR2 YYNGEE. Here the CDR3 reads CASSVVGDRTDTQYF.

This chain uses TRBV10-3 with TRBJ2-5. Germline V gives CDR1 ENHRY, CDR2 SYGVKD. The CDR3 has 13 amino acids. CDR3: CASNLEPRQTQYF.

The rearrangement joins TRBV27 to TRBJ1-2. The CDR3 has 17 residues. Per the germline V gene, CDR1 is MNHEY and CDR2 is SMNVEV (reference sequence). The CDR3 protein is CASSLSARPSLIYGYTF.

The chain joins TRBV5-1 to TRBJ2-1; TCRdb picks TRBD2, but there is no DNA to check that call. The length of the CDR3 is 15 residues. Germline CDR1 is SGHRS and CDR2 is YFSETQ. CDR3 protein: CASSGGAGPYNEQFF.

The CDR3 is CASSPTAGGGADTQYF. J is TRBJ2-3 and V is TRBV11-2; TCRdb names TRBD2, which stays unverified in the absence of DNA. This CDR3 region has 16 residues. Germline V gives CDR1 SGHAT, CDR2 FQNNGV.

The rearrangement uses TRBV20-1 and TRBJ2-1. The CDR3 length is 14 residues. Germline CDR1 is DFQATT and CDR2 is SNEGSKA (reference sequence). The CDR3 is CSATKAGALNEQFF.

The chain links TRBV3-1 to TRBJ1-2. Germline CDR1 LGHDT, CDR2 YNNKEL (reference sequence). The CDR3 contains 14 residues. The CDR3: CASSQRQLNYGYTF.

The chain joins TRBV5-1 to TRBJ1-3; the D gene TCRdb calls, TRBD1, cannot be checked with no DNA. This CDR3 region has 16 residues. Germline CDR1 and CDR2: SGHRS and YFSETQ. The CDR3 loop is CASSPAGRNSGNTIYF.

J is TRBJ2-7 and V is TRBV15. The CDR3 runs to 15 residues. Germline V lookup: CDR1 LNHNV, CDR2 YYDKDF (reference sequence). CDR3 amino acids: CATSVRTGSSYEQYF.

J is TRBJ1-5 and V is TRBV12-3 or TRBV12-4; TCRdb gives TRBD1 as the D gene, but with no DNA this cannot be confirmed. The CDR3 covers 15 residues. The chain's CDR3 is CASSTGNRYNQPQHF.